This T cell receptor (beta chain) was recorded in a study of CD8+ T cells in alopecia areata. Study as a whole: Treated patients received oral tofacitinib, 5 to 10 mg twice daily.

There are 13 residues in the CDR3. J was trimmed by 6 bases and V by 3 bases; bases with no gene match: 4. Per the germline V gene, CDR1 is LNHDA and CDR2 is SQIVND (reference sequence). Investigators isolated RNA and reverse transcribed it into cDNA to act as the sequencing template. Repertoires were generated with immunoSEQ multiplex PCR, while TCRdb's copy carries only in-frame clones and drops some. The table has 150,000 or so clones, 50% to 65% seen once; the top ten hold more than 15%. Only a few counts were recorded for this clone. Treatment meaning: oral pan-JAK inhibitor, 5-10 mg twice daily.

The gene calls are TRBV19 and TRBJ2-7, with 8 positions matching TRBD1. The source material was CD8+ T cells sorted from blood, sampled at week 4, from a patient treated with tofacitinib. This TCR was recovered from a human donor with alopecia areata. The CDR3 protein is CASSIGQGAEQYF. CDR3 DNA: TGTGCCAGTAGTATTGGACAGGGTGCCGAGCAGTACTTC.